The TCR beta chain under discussion was sequenced for a study of T cell responses to AZD1222 COVID-19 vaccine. Germline V CDR1 and CDR2: KGHDR, SFDVKD. CDR3 length: 14 amino acids. Deletions cut 7 bases from V and 2 bases from J, with 10 bases between. Study results and limitations: Baseline testing showed seropositivity in only a handful of AZD1222 recipients.

Sequencing used immunoSEQ multiplex PCR; TCRdb keeps in-frame clones, though not all of them. The sample contains 95,000 to 110,000 clones, 93% of which appear only once. Turning to this clone: No antigen is known for it.

This clonotype was obtained from an adult in good health. The source was peripheral blood, collected on day 0 of AZD1222 vaccination. The gene calls are TRBV24-1 and TRBJ2-2; D call uncertain. The CDR3 DNA reads TGTGCCACCAGCCCAAGAGCTAACACCGGGGAGCTGTTTTTT. Protein sequence: CATSPRANTGELFF.